Following are 8 T cell receptor beta chains from one sample sequenced in a study of control samples from healthy donors and cancer patients. The repertoire was sequenced with immunoSEQ multiplex PCR; TCRdb's copy has only in-frame clones and lacks some. The table includes some 130,000 clones, 90% to 95% detected once. The sample was PBMCs. These receptors were collected from a man in his fifties with head and neck cancer.

V usage is TRBV28 and J usage is TRBJ1-5, with D hard to call. CDR3 length: 15 residues. Germline V gene data show CDR1 as MDHEN and CDR2 as SYDVKM. V was clipped by 7 bases and J by 0 bases, with 13 bases between them. The chain's CDR3 is CASTLHPYSNQPQHF. The CDR3, as DNA: TGTGCCAGCACACTACATCCTTATAGCAATCAGCCCCAGCATTTT.

The genes are TRBV5-4 and TRBJ2-7, with D perhaps matching TRBD1 (5 bases). The CDR3 has 15 amino acids. The V gene lost 1 base and the J gene lost 6 bases, with 17 bases spanning the gap. The germline gives CDR1 SGHNT, CDR2 YYREEE (reference sequence). The CDR3 reads CASSLPDRMSGEQYF. For the CDR3, the DNA is TGTGCCAGCAGCTTGCCCGACAGAATGTCTGGCGAGCAGTACTTC.

The CDR3 is CASSQAVDRRNTIYF. The CDR3 nucleotides read TGTGCCAGCAGCCAAGCCGTGGACCGGAGAAACACCATATATTTT. The chain couples TRBV4-2 to TRBJ1-3, with D unclear. The CDR3 consists of 15 residues. Trimming removed 1 base at V and 5 bases at J, with 12 bases between. Germline loops: CDR1 LGHNA, CDR2 YNFKEQ.

This chain connects TRBV6-5 to TRBJ1-1; D not resolved. Trimming shortened V by 6 bases and J by 2 bases, and 10 bases separated the two germline ends. CDR3 length: 13 amino acids. Germline V gives CDR1 MNHEY, CDR2 SVGAGI. In nucleotides, the CDR3 is TGTGCCAGCAGACCTGACGGAAACACTGAAGCTTTCTTT. Translated: CASRPDGNTEAFF.

The CDR3: CASSRAGTMWGNYGYTF. Written as DNA, the CDR3 is TGTGCCAGCAGCCGAGCAGGGACGATGTGGGGTAACTATGGCTACACCTTC. This rearrangement joins TRBV14 to TRBJ1-2, with TRBD1 as a possible D gene (5 bases). Germline assignment: CDR1 SGHDN and CDR2 FVKESK. This CDR3 comprises 17 residues. V lost 4 bases to trimming and J lost 1 base, with 19 bases between them.

This clone occurred once. The V gene is TRBV5-1, the J gene TRBJ2-7, with D hard to call. CDR3 length equals 16 residues. Trimming removed 0 bases at V and 0 bases at J, with 13 bases between. The germline CDR1 and CDR2 sequences are SGHRS and YFSETQ. The CDR3 region has the DNA TGCGCCAGCAGCTTGGCCCGGCTTTCTTCCTCCTACGAGCAGTACTTC. It is translated as CASSLARLSSSYEQYF.

The chain has TRBV7-8 and TRBJ2-4, with 7 bases identical to TRBD2. Germline V gives CDR1 SGHVS, CDR2 FQNEAQ. The J segment lost 0 bases and the V segment lost 5 bases, leaving 10 bases of the junction unmatched. This CDR3 has 17 residues. CDR3 sequence: CASSPGRLAVAKNIQYF. The DNA of the CDR3 is TGTGCCAGCAGCCCAGGGCGACTAGCTGTAGCCAAAAACATTCAGTACTTC.

The chain couples TRBV18 to TRBJ1-2, with a tentative D call TRBD1 (5 bases). V was cut by 2 bases and J by 5 bases, with 12 bases left in between. The CDR3 is 14 residues long. Germline-derived CDR1 and CDR2 are KGHSH and LQKENI. Here the CDR3 DNA reads TGTGCCAGCTCACCAGGTCCGGGGCGATATGGCTACACCTTC. Amino acid sequence: CASSPGPGRYGYTF.